This entry concerns a single T cell receptor (beta chain). This record belongs to a study of cytomegalovirus exposure and HLA in healthy donors. This table comes from immunoSEQ multiplex PCR, and its TCRdb copy is limited to in-frame clones, with some not included. The data contain more than 65,000 clones, about 96% of them singletons. The CDR3 runs to 13 residues. Per the germline V gene, CDR1 is SNHLY and CDR2 is FYNNEI. The V gene lost 6 bases and the J gene lost 4 bases, with 12 bases spanning the gap. Sequenced input: PBMCs. The source is a woman aged 18-29 years in good health and CMV-seronegative. V is TRBV2 and J is TRBJ1-1; the D is unclear. In DNA form, the CDR3 reads TGTGCCAGCAGAAAGAGTGGAGTCACTGAAGCTTTCTTT. Protein sequence: CASRKSGVTEAFF. The full variable domain, with the rest looked up from reference TRBV2 and TRBJ1-1, is EPEVTQTPSHQVTQMGQEVILRCVPISNHLYFYWYRQILGQKVEFLVSFYNNEISEKSEIFDDQFSVERPDGSNFTLKIRSTKLEDSAMYFCASRKSGVTEAFFGQGTRLTVV.